The 19 T cell receptor beta chains listed next were all sequenced from one sample in a study of T cells in women clearing cervical HPV infection. The method was immunoSEQ multiplex PCR; TCRdb's version includes in-frame clones alone and lacks a portion of them. The listing records 21,000 or so clones. Source material: blood buffy coat. Source of these receptors: a woman aged 18-70 years with a cervical HPV16 infection that either progressed to CIN3+ or cleared (not recorded which).

Of note for this clone: The read falls 3 residues short of the CDR3 end, and the missing part is taken from the germline J gene. V and J are TRBV29-1 and TRBJ2-7; D is unresolved. V was shortened by 5 bases and J by 0 bases, with 11 bases between the two germline ends. Germline V gene lookup returns CDR1 SQVTM and CDR2 ANQGSEA. The CDR3 runs 13 residues. The CDR3 DNA, read in part, is TGCAGCGTTTTACACAGTAGCTCCTACGAG. Protein product: CSVLHSSSYE. The whole CDR3 region reads CSVLHSSSYEQYF.

Notes on this clone: The read comes to an end 3 residues before the CDR3 does, leaving the germline J gene to fill in the end. The chain recombines TRBV14 with TRBJ2-5; D gene ambiguous. Trimming removed 4 bases from V and 0 bases from J, with 12 bases in between. This CDR3 region has 15 residues. Germline-derived CDR1 and CDR2 are SGHDN and FVKESK. The sequenced part of the CDR3 DNA is TGTGCCAGCAGCCCCCAGGTTTGGAACCAAGAGACC. Amino acids: CASSPQVWNQET. The CDR3 as a whole reads CASSPQVWNQETQYF. The full variable domain, rest sourced from reference TRBV14 and TRBJ2-5, is EAGVTQFPSHSVIEKGQTVTLRCDPISGHDNLYWYRRVMGKEIKFLLHFVKESKQDESGMPNNRFLAERTGGTYSTLKVQPAELEDSGVYFCASSPQVWNQETQYFGPGTRLLVL.

A word on this clone: The CDR3 is cut off 3 residues early in the read; its end comes from the germline J gene. This rearrangement joins TRBV11-3 to TRBJ2-7; no firm D call. CDR3 length: 13 residues. Germline CDR1 SGHNT, CDR2 YENEEA. Trimming left V 3 bases short and J 1 base short, with 7 bases between. CDR3 DNA (partial): TGTGCCAGCAGCTTCGACTCGTCCTACGAG. It translates to CASSFDSSYE. The entire CDR3 sequence reads CASSFDSSYEQYF. The full variable domain, its missing parts supplied by reference TRBV11-3 and TRBJ2-7, is EAGVVQSPRYKIIEKKQPVAFWCNPISGHNTLYWYLQNLGQGPELLIRYENEEAVDDSQLPKDRFSAERLKGVDSTLKIQPAELGDSAVYLCASSFDSSYEQYFGPGTRLTVT.

To note about this clone: The read terminates 3 residues before the CDR3 end, so the remaining end is supplied by the germline J gene. The genes are TRBV7-9 and TRBJ2-1; D remains unclear. The CDR3 consists of 15 residues. The V end lost 4 bases, the J end lost 0 bases, and 10 bases lay between the germline ends. Germline V gene sequence: CDR1 SEHNR, CDR2 FQNEAQ (reference sequence). This CDR3 is CASSSSVSSYNEQFF. The sequenced CDR3 bases are TGTGCCAGCAGCTCGAGCGTTAGCTCCTACAATGAG.

Concerning this clone itself: The sequenced fragment ends 3 residues before the CDR3 boundary, so the rest is inferred from the germline J gene. The chain is built from TRBV30 and TRBJ1-1, with a possible D match to TRBD1 (6 bases). The CDR3 is 14 residues long. Germline V lookup: CDR1 GTSNPN, CDR2 SVGIG (reference sequence). The CDR3 region is CAWSQKRGALKAFF. The covered CDR3 bases are TGTGCCTGGAGTCAAAAACGGGGGGCCCTTAAG.

The DNA read from the CDR3 is TGTGCCAGCAGCTCTACCGGGACTAAACAAGAGACC. The encoded protein is CASSSTGTKQET. In full, the CDR3 is CASSSTGTKQETQYF. This rearrangement joins TRBV7-2 to TRBJ2-5; 7 bases align to TRBD2. The CDR3 end lies 3 residues beyond the end of the read and is filled in from the germline J gene. Trimming took 4 bases from V and 2 from J; bases not matched to a gene: 7. Germline assignment: CDR1 SGHTA and CDR2 FQGNSA. This CDR3 is built from 15 residues.

CDR3 residues: CASSSAQGRTEAFF. The CDR3 DNA, read in part, is TGTGCCAGCAGCTCCGCCCAGGGTAGGACTGAA. The J gene is TRBJ1-1, the V gene TRBV11-2, with D perhaps matching TRBD1 (5 bases). The missing CDR3 end, 3 residues past where the read stops, is filled in from the germline J gene. V was cut by 4 bases and J by 5 bases, with 14 bases left in between. CDR3 length equals 14 residues. Germline V CDR1 and CDR2: SGHAT, FQNNGV.

Notes on this clone: With the read ending 3 residues before the CDR3 end, the germline J gene is used to fill in that end. The rearrangement uses TRBV5-1 and TRBJ2-3; 10 bases align to TRBD2. V shed 4 bases, J shed 2 bases, and the junction held 7 bases outside the gene matches. CDR3 length equals 16 residues. Looked up from germline, CDR1 is SGHRS and CDR2 is YFSETQ. The part of the CDR3 DNA that was read is TGCGCCAGCAGCCCCGGGACTAGCGAATTCACAGATACG. Protein sequence: CASSPGTSEFTDT. The entire CDR3 protein is CASSPGTSEFTDTQYF. Based on the CDR3 plus reference TRBV5-1 and TRBJ2-3, the full variable domain is KAGVTQTPRYLIKTRGQQVTLSCSPISGHRSVSWYQQTPGQGLQFLFEYFSETQRNKGNFPGRFSGRQFSNSRSEMNVSTLELGDSALYLCASSPGTSEFTDTQYFGPGTRLTVL.

Points on this clone: The read comes to an end 3 residues before the CDR3 does, leaving the germline J gene to fill in the end. This chain joins TRBV7-2 and TRBJ1-3; D uncertain. This CDR3 comprises 14 residues. Germline lookup yields CDR1 SGHTA and CDR2 FQGNSA. V gave up 5 bases and J gave up 0 bases, with 8 bases separating them. The CDR3 DNA, read in part, is TGTGCCAGCAGCCCCAAGGTCTCTGGAAACACC. It is translated as CASSPKVSGNT. The complete CDR3 sequence is CASSPKVSGNTIYF.

As concerns this clone: The read stops 3 residues short of the end of the CDR3; the missing end is completed from the germline J gene. The chain links TRBV7-6 to TRBJ1-2; D is unresolved. The CDR3 has 15 residues. CDR1 SGHVS and CDR2 FNYEAQ come from the germline V gene. The CDR3 here is CASSPEVTSGYDYTF. CDR3 DNA, as far as it was read: TGTGCCAGCAGCCCTGAGGTGACTAGCGGATACGAC.

Points on this clone: The read finishes 3 residues shy of the CDR3 end, and the germline J gene is used to complete it. The chain links TRBV6-1 to TRBJ1-2, with D unresolved. The germline V gene encodes CDR1 MNHNS and CDR2 SASEGT. The CDR3 runs to 15 residues. Trimming took off 2 bases at V and 5 bases at J, with 15 bases between the two ends. CDR3 in amino acids: CASSELGPTTYGYTF. The sequenced part of the CDR3 DNA is TGTGCCAGCAGTGAATTGGGCCCCACAACTTATGGC.

Turning to this clone: Read sequence stops 3 residues before the CDR3 end, and the germline J gene provides the missing end. The gene calls are TRBV12-3 or TRBV12-4 and TRBJ2-3, with D perhaps TRBD2 (6 bases). V lost 2 bases and J lost 3, with 18 bases in between. The CDR3 length is 17 residues. This chain's CDR3 is CASSLSMEGQLTDTQYF. Incomplete CDR3 DNA: TGTGCCAGCAGTTTAAGTATGGAGGGGCAGTTAACAGATACG.

Points on this clone: The observed sequence ends 3 residues before the CDR3 terminus, with the missing tail filled in from the germline J gene. The V call is TRBV5-1, the J call TRBJ2-4; tentatively, D is TRBD1 (5 bases). Germline lookup yields CDR1 SGHRS and CDR2 YFSETQ. This CDR3 contains 15 residues. CDR3 residues: CASSLDDSYNQPQYF. The part of the CDR3 DNA that was read is TGCGCCAGCAGCTTGGACGACAGCTACAATCAGCCT.

The CDR3 sequence is CASSRTGIESPLHF. The part of the CDR3 DNA that was read is TGTGCCAGCAGTCGGACAGGAATTGAATCACCC. The chain uses TRBV12-3 or TRBV12-4 and TRBJ1-6; TRBD1 agrees at 7 bases. The read finishes 3 residues shy of the CDR3 end, and the germline J gene is used to complete it. V lost 5 bases and J lost 10; bases outside the gene matches: 8. The CDR3 length is 14 residues.

Regarding this clone: The read terminates 3 residues ahead of where the CDR3 ends, so the germline J gene completes it. The chain is built from TRBV20-1 and TRBJ1-6; TRBD1 is a possible D gene (5 bases). V lost 6 bases and J 9 bases, leaving 15 bases between the germline ends. Germline-derived CDR1 and CDR2 are DFQATT and SNEGSKA (reference sequence). The length of the CDR3 is 13 residues. CDR3 bases read: TGCAGTGCGGCCCTTGGGGCGCCTTCACCC. This sequence encodes CSAALGAPSP. The CDR3 in full is CSAALGAPSPLHF.

Here the CDR3 reads CASSQNLAGESHEQYF. The part of the CDR3 DNA that was read is TGTGCCAGCAGCCAGAACTTAGCGGGAGAAAGCCACGAG. The chain joins TRBV13 to TRBJ2-7, with 9 bases that match TRBD2. The sequenced fragment ends 3 residues before the CDR3 boundary, so the rest is inferred from the germline J gene. Unmatched junction bases numbered 13, after V lost 5 bases and J lost 5 bases. Germline values: CDR1 PRHDT, CDR2 FYEKMQ (reference sequence). The CDR3 extends over 16 amino acids.

Of note for this clone: The read falls 3 residues short of the CDR3 end, and the missing part is taken from the germline J gene. The rearrangement joins TRBV5-4 to TRBJ2-2, with unresolved D. CDR3 length: 13 amino acids. Trimming took off 4 bases at V and 7 bases at J, with 11 bases between the two ends. Germline loops: CDR1 SGHNT, CDR2 YYREEE (reference sequence). CDR3 bases read: TGTGCCAGCAGCCGATCAACCGGCGGGGAG. This encodes CASSRSTGGE. The whole CDR3 sequence is CASSRSTGGELFF.

On this clone: The read terminates 3 residues before the CDR3 end, so the remaining end is supplied by the germline J gene. The gene calls are TRBV28 and TRBJ1-2; 9 nucleotides line up with TRBD1. CDR3 length equals 14 residues. The J segment lost 3 bases and the V segment lost 6 bases, leaving 5 bases of the junction unmatched. Per the germline V gene, CDR1 is MDHEN and CDR2 is SYDVKM. This chain's CDR3 is CASSYRGRYYGYTF. Incomplete CDR3 DNA: TGTGCCAGCAGCTACAGGGGGCGATACTATGGC.

Of note for this clone: The read ends 3 residues early relative to the CDR3; the germline J gene fills the gap. The chain employs TRBV29-1 and TRBJ2-2; D gene unclear. Germline-derived CDR1 and CDR2 are SQVTM and ANQGSEA. This CDR3 is 15 amino acids long. V dropped 3 bases and J dropped 0 bases, with 11 bases sitting between them. The CDR3: CSVESPDTNTGELFF. The CDR3 bases that were read are TGCAGCGTTGAGTCTCCAGATACGAACACCGGGGAG.